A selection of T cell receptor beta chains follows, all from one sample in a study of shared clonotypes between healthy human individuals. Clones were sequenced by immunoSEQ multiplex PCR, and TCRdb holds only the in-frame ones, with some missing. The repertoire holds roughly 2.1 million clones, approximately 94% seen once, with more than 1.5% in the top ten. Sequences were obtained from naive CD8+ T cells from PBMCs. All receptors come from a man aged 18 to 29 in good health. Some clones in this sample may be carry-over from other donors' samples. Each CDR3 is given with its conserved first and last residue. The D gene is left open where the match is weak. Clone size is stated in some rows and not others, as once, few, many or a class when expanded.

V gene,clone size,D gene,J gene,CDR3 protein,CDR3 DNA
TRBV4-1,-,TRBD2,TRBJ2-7,CASSQDLASGSLGEQYF,TGCGCCAGCAGCCAAGATCTTGCTAGCGGGAGCCTAGGCGAGCAGTACTTC
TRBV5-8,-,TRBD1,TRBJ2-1,CASSLGQGARNEQFF,TGTGCCAGCAGCTTGGGGCAGGGGGCGCGGAATGAGCAGTTCTTC
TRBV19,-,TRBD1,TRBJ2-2,CASGDRDGNGELFF,TGTGCCAGTGGAGACAGGGATGGTAACGGGGAGCTGTTTTTT
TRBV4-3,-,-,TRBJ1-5,CASSQDPEQPQHF,TGCGCCAGCAGCCAAGATCCCGAACAGCCCCAGCATTTT
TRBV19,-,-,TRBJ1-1,CASSSGEMNTEAFF,TGTGCCAGTAGTAGCGGGGAGATGAACACTGAAGCTTTCTTT
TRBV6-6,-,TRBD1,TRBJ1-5,CASSQDRGGQPQHF,TGTGCCAGCAGTCAAGACAGGGGTGGACAGCCCCAGCATTTT
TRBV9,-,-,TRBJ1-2,CASSSPSYTPNYGYTF,TGTGCCAGCAGCTCGCCCTCTTATACTCCTAACTATGGCTACACCTTC
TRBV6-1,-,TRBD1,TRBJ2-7,CASSIRDRGTYEQYF,TGTGCCAGCAGTATCCGGGACAGGGGGACCTACGAGCAGTACTTC
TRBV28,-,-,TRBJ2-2,CASTSDSNTGELFF,TGTGCCAGCACCAGCGATTCGAACACCGGGGAGCTGTTTTTT
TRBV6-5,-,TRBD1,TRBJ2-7,CASSPGQGIEQYF,TGTGCCAGCAGCCCGGGACAGGGCATAGAGCAGTACTTC
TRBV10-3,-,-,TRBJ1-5,CAISESWPNSQPQHF,TGTGCCATCAGTGAAAGTTGGCCCAACTCACAGCCCCAGCATTTT
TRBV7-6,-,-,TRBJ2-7,CASSSRGHPYEQYF,TGTGCCAGCAGCTCACGGGGTCACCCCTACGAGCAGTACTTC
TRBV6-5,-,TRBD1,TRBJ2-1,CASSPRGPNEQFF,TGTGCCAGCAGCCCCAGGGGGCCTAATGAGCAGTTCTTC
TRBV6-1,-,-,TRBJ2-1,CASSPRGGGNDEQFF,TGTGCCAGCAGCCCCCGGGGAGGAGGGAACGATGAGCAGTTCTTC
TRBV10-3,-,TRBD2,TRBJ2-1,CAISVPPAGVGNEQFF,TGTGCCATCAGTGTACCGCCTGCGGGAGTTGGGAATGAGCAGTTCTTC
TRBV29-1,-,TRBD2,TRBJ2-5,CSVVGGRVEETQYF,TGCAGCGTTGTCGGGGGGAGGGTCGAAGAGACCCAGTACTTC
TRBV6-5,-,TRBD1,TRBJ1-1,CASSPGQGRDTEAFF,TGTGCCAGCAGTCCTGGACAGGGGAGGGACACTGAAGCTTTCTTT
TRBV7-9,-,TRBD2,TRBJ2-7,CASSSPGLAKYEQYF,TGTGCCAGCAGCTCCCCGGGACTAGCGAAGTACGAGCAGTACTTC
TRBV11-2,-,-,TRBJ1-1,CASSHRNTEAFF,TGTGCCAGCAGCCACAGGAACACTGAAGCTTTCTTT
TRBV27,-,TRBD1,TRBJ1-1,CASSFTGATEAFF,TGTGCCAGCAGTTTTACAGGGGCCACTGAAGCTTTCTTT
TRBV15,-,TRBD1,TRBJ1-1,CATSRDPGQGNTEAFF,TGTGCCACCAGCAGAGATCCGGGACAGGGGAACACTGAAGCTTTCTTT
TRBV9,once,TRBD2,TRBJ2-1,CASSPRTSGRRYNEQFF,TGTGCCAGCAGCCCTCGGACTAGCGGGAGGAGGTACAATGAGCAGTTCTTC
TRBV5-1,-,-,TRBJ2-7,CASSTGTGEAYEQYF,TGCGCCAGCAGCACCGGGACGGGGGAAGCCTACGAGCAGTACTTC
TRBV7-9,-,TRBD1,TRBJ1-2,CASSADRGDGYTF,TGTGCCAGCAGCGCCGACAGGGGGGATGGCTACACCTTC
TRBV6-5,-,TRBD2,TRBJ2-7,CASSVGLAGGYEQYF,TGTGCCAGCAGCGTAGGACTAGCGGGAGGATACGAGCAGTACTTC
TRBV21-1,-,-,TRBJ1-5,CASSNQPQHF,TGTGCCAGCAGTAATCAGCCCCAGCATTTT
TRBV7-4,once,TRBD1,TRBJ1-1,CASSSLRVTGAVPEAFF,TGTGCCAGCAGCTCCCTAAGGGTGACAGGGGCAGTTCCTGAAGCTTTCTTT
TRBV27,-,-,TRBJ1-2,CASSSSGITNYGYTF,TGTGCCAGCAGTTCCTCGGGGATTACTAACTATGGCTACACCTTC
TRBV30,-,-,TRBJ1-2,CAWSLGTAGLGYGYTF,TGTGCCTGGAGTTTAGGGACGGCCGGATTAGGGTATGGCTACACCTTC
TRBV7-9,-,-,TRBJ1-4,CASSSRGPRQDEKLFF,TGTGCCAGCAGCTCGCGTGGGCCGAGGCAGGATGAAAAACTGTTTTTT
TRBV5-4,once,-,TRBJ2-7,CASSLGTGPSYEQYF,TGTGCCAGCAGCTTGGGGACGGGGCCATCCTACGAGCAGTACTTC
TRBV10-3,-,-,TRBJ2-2,CAISERRTGNTGELFF,TGTGCCATCAGTGAGAGGAGGACTGGTAACACCGGGGAGCTGTTTTTT
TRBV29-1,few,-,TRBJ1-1,CSVGETGGQIKKAFF,TGCAGCGTTGGGGAAACGGGTGGACAAATAAAAAAAGCTTTCTTT
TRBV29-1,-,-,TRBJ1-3,CSVEGGIYGNTIYF,TGCAGCGTTGAAGGGGGAATCTATGGAAACACCATATATTTT
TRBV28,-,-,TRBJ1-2,CASRAGTIYGYTF,TGTGCCAGCAGGGCCGGGACAATCTATGGCTACACCTTC
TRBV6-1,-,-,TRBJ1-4,CASRGGGIAEKLFF,TGTGCCAGCAGGGGCGGGGGGATAGCTGAAAAACTGTTTTTT
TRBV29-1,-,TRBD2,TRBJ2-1,CSVEDNRMNSGGRNEQFF,TGCAGCGTTGAAGATAACCGGATGAATAGCGGGGGGCGCAATGAGCAGTTCTTC
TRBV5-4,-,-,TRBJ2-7,CASSPSLRSYEQYF,TGTGCCAGCAGCCCCTCCCTCCGTTCCTACGAGCAGTACTTC
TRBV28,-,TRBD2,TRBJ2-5,CASSSLLISGRAGAETQYF,TGTGCCAGCAGCTCACTTTTAATTAGCGGGAGGGCCGGAGCCGAGACCCAGTACTTC
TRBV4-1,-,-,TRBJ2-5,CASSPRGEETQYF,TGCGCCAGCAGCCCCCGCGGGGAAGAGACCCAGTACTTC
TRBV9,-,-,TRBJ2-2,CASTPGKTGRTGELFF,TGTGCCAGCACCCCGGGGAAAACAGGGAGGACCGGGGAGCTGTTTTTT
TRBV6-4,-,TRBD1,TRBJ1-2,CASSDSRDRGKGVYGYTF,TGTGCCAGCAGTGACTCGAGGGACAGGGGTAAGGGAGTCTATGGCTACACCTTC